This T cell receptor (beta chain) was obtained from a study of cytomegalovirus exposure and HLA in healthy donors (dated by TCRdb to 2016 to 2017). About the full investigation: An earlier analysis of several hundred of the donors reported approximately 280 Gb of sequence data and 117 million unique TCR beta sequences obtained from about 180 million T cells. All discovery cohort repertoires had been generated using a single sequencing platform. About 5 DR-DQ haplotypes were handled as single units for association and clustering, since linkage in the cohort was strong. A later genetic analysis used genome-wide SNP genotypes for about 65% of the 666 donors, treating that subset as a discovery cohort. The study profiled the T cell repertoires of under 850 subjects by immunosequencing and related them to cytomegalovirus serostatus. The aim of the study was to test whether cataloging public T cell receptors could identify signatures of past pathogen exposure. A later analysis re-analyzed previously published TCR beta repertoires from 650 to 800 donors and added high-resolution HLA genotyping to study TCR occurrence patterns. The study combined high-throughput TCR immunosequencing, statistical association of individual TCRs with disease status, and machine learning to predict cytomegalovirus infection status. On average, approximately 250,000 unique TCR beta nucleotide sequences were sequenced per donor among a few hundred genotyped donors of the cohort, with roughly 18% of those sequences being non-productive. In addition to the first cohort of around 670 subjects, a separate validation cohort of about 120 different subjects was used. Alongside the repertoire data, information on donor age, sex, ethnicity and CMV serostatus was compiled. The number of donors typed differed by locus, with 629-630 for A, B, C, DRB1 and DQB1, around 500 for DQA1, over 600 for DPA1, and over 400 for DPB1. Class I and class II HLA loci were covered by the typing at four-digit resolution. An early release that covered some 640 HLA-typed donors contained around 330 gigabases of sequencing data and approximately 85 million unique TCR sequences. To decide whether each TCR beta V gene segment behaved as functional or pseudogenic, an earlier analysis of approximately 590 of the donors relied on high-throughput TCR beta sequencing. Of the 300 to 450 genotyped donors, about 80% fell in the genetic ancestry cluster associated with self-reported Caucasian donors. Rather than using new phenotypic data, the later analysis identified candidate immune exposures from TCR beta sequences and from how often those sequences occurred across donors.

The junction shows trimming of 5 bases on V and 5 bases on J, and the gene matches do not reach 7 bases of it. CDR1 MGHDK and CDR2 SYGVNS were looked up in the germline V gene. The CDR3 has 15 amino acids, counting the end cysteine and phenylalanine. Only the CDR3 DNA stays, 45 bases, in frame from base 1. Library method: the immunoSEQ multiplex PCR assay. A mixture of 60 forward primers for TCR Vbeta segments and 13 reverse primers for TCR Jbeta segments was used in the multiplex PCR. A multiplex PCR assay on genomic DNA amplified the CDR3 region of rearranged TCR beta genes. On the Illumina HiSeq System, the amplified TCR beta libraries were sequenced as 87-base-pair reads. In the authors' own workflow: A later analysis counted approximately 74 million unique TCR beta chains across the 666 repertoires, and roughly 11 million of these chains were shared by at least two donors. Raw reads were error-corrected and collapsed into unique sequences with a nearest-neighbor algorithm that merged closely related sequences to remove PCR and sequencing errors. Alignment of CDR3 sequences to IMGT reference sequences was used to assign V, D and J gene segments. For a sequence to be retained, a match of at least six nucleotides was required to both a V gene segment and a J gene segment. Rearrangements were classified as productive when the CDR3 lacked stop codons and remained in frame with V and J, and all other rearrangements were classified as non-productive. Following IMGT convention, CDR3 was defined as the stretch from the second conserved V-encoded cysteine to the conserved J-encoded phenylalanine. In an earlier analysis of more than 550 of the donors, sequences lacking an unambiguous match to a single V gene segment were excluded. An earlier analysis of a few hundred of the donors classified V segments as functional when productive rearrangements were above 56.7% and as segregating when the standard deviation between donors was above 5%. To diagnose cytomegalovirus status from the catalog of TCR beta chain sequences, a statistical classification framework was built. A later analysis assigned V and J genes by comparing TCR nucleotide sequences with IMGT/GENE-DB human TR gene sequences. Using the TCRdist pipeline, a later analysis assigned CDR3 sequences along with most-parsimonious VDJ recombination scenarios. In a later analysis, every TCR beta chain was defined by the combination of its CDR3 amino acid sequence and its V-gene family, and reads without a unique V-gene family were dropped. To address suspected cross-contamination and a sequencing artifact, a later analysis removed several hundred highly shared, low-generation-probability nucleotide sequences. In a later analysis, a clonal expansion index for each public chain was calculated from normalized within-repertoire ranks of inferred template counts. A later analysis computed generation probabilities with a VDJ recombination model fitted to out-of-frame rearrangements, and checked the results against IGoR. A later analysis scored TCR-TCR, TCR-HLA and TCR-CMV co-occurrence with hypergeometric tests, applying a repertoire-size bias correction to TCR pairs. In a later analysis, false discovery rates were estimated by permuting HLA or CMV assignments 20 times. In a later analysis, co-occurring TCRs were grouped using DBSCAN, with TCRdist sequence similarity added in when clustering inside HLA-allele-positive subsets. Repertoires with fewer than 30,000 or more than 120,000 public chains were left out of co-occurrence clustering, as were about 5 repertoires with anomalous nucleotide sharing. The table was pulled from immuneACCESS by TCRdb, which kept in-frame rearrangements only. Such tables lose some clones; where checked, under half of the loss comes from unresolved V genes, and the rest has no known cause. V and J calls and clone size are copied from that table; D and trimming were computed from the DNA. The sample profile shows about 200,000 clones; around 83% of them were found once. Of the sample, roughly 6% is held by the ten largest clones.

A word on this clone: Its antigen is still unknown. Base qualities were left out, and no much larger clone turns up one base away.

The cohort comprised under 700 healthy bone marrow donors. At the time of sampling, every cohort member was nominally healthy, though immune exposures that went unrecorded were likely present. The donor was CMV seropositive and belonged to the group of 250 to 350 seropositive cohort members. A peripheral blood sample was collected from each donor, and TCR beta sequencing was performed on peripheral blood mononuclear cells. The Qiagen DNeasy Blood Extraction Kit was used to extract genomic DNA from the blood cell samples. Study-wide conclusions, independent of this receptor: For the cohort, immune exposure information was limited to CMV serostatus. According to a later genetic analysis, donors in an Asian-associated ancestry cluster had fewer N-insertions in productive TCRs than the approximately 670-donor mean. A later analysis found that TCR association rates varied across HLA loci, with DRB1 alleles showing the most associated TCRs and HLA-C alleles the fewest. Specific HLA alleles were associated with over 15,000 TCR beta sequences at a false discovery rate of 0.05 in a later analysis. In an earlier analysis of about 600 of the donors, most TCR beta V segments appeared in productive rearrangements about 87% or about 30% of the time, broadly matching IMGT annotations. According to the authors, the approach could potentially be generalized to other disease states and immunological phenotypes. Assigning TCR associations to individual alleles was difficult when HLA alleles, especially DR and DQ, strongly co-occurred. HLA typing was unavailable for some donors at each locus, so association tests used only the typed subset. A cluster of highly shared sequence variants was judged likely to be a technical artifact of the sequencing pipeline. Presence/absence analyses assumed roughly uniform sequencing depth across donors, an assumption that may not hold. In this cohort, only TCR beta chains were sequenced, and detectable features were limited by the absence of alpha or paired-chain data. Some IMGT-functional V segments, including TRBV6-2 and TRBV6-3, could not be told apart with the 87-base-pair reads, so those segments were excluded. Correlated functional status among segregating V segments might be attributable to linkage disequilibrium, but an unknown experimental factor could not be ruled out. Most TCR sequences were seen in very few donors, while some public TCRs were found in many individuals. Approximately 16 rarely observed V segments, including chromosome 9 orphons, were excluded from the earlier analysis of 550 to 700 of the donors because counts were too low. In a later analysis, HLA-associated TCR beta chains were found to be more clonally expanded and to have lower generation probabilities than equally common non-associated chains. The study gave a list of over 150 TCR beta chains associated with cytomegalovirus. A later genetic analysis associated a missense DCLRE1C variant with V-gene and J-gene trimming of TCR beta chains, and an independent cohort replicated the association. Most CMV-associated TCR beta chains appeared to be HLA-restricted in a later analysis, and the HLA associations seemed to be driven largely by CMV exposure. The classifier was reported to diagnose cytomegalovirus status with high specificity and sensitivity in both the original cohort and the validation cohort. A further reported finding was that TCR beta sequences accurately predicted the HLA-A and HLA-B alleles for most subjects in the first cohort. A few of the identified cytomegalovirus-associated TCR beta chains were confirmed in vitro to be specific for cytomegalovirus antigens. Several of the top co-occurrence clusters appeared to be linked to parvovirus B19, influenza, CMV and Epstein-Barr virus, according to a later analysis.

The rearrangement combines TRBV25-1 with TRBJ1-1, with 11 central nucleotides matching TRBD1. The clonotype originates from a woman aged 45-59 years in good health and CMV-seropositive. What was sequenced was PBMCs. CDR3 sequence: CASSPGDRGRTEAFF. The DNA sequence is TGTGCCAGCAGTCCGGGGGACAGGGGGAGGACTGAAGCTTTCTTT.